This is a list of T cell receptor beta chains from one sample in a study of Graves' ophthalmopathy and Graves' hyperthyroidism. Via MiXCR, TCRdb re-called the multiplex PCR reads, giving one row per CDR3 protein. The sample has around 1,000,000 distinct CDR3 sequences; less than 45% are singletons. Input material: peripheral blood or thyroid tissue (not recorded which). The receptors were gathered from an adult man with Graves' hyperthyroidism. Both conserved end residues are part of each CDR3. The D gene is left open where the match is weak. Clone size, where shown, is once, few, many, or a class for clones that have expanded.

D,J,V,length,size,CDR3,DNA
TRBD1,TRBJ1-6,TRBV6-6,15,few,CASSYRAQGDSPLHF,TGTGCCAGCAGTTACCGGGCCCAGGGGGACTCACCCCTCCACTTT
TRBD1,TRBJ1-1,TRBV11-2,15,few,CASSLDRQGLTEAFF,TGTGCCAGCAGCTTAGACAGACAGGGTTTGACTGAAGCTTTCTTT
TRBD2,TRBJ2-5,TRBV4-1,18,NA,CASSQDLAGGPFSETQYF,TGCGCCAGCAGCCAAGATCTAGCGGGAGGGCCATTCAGTGAGACCCAGTACTTC
NA,TRBJ2-2,TRBV7-8,13,many,CASSHGAAGELFF,TGTGCCAGCAGCCACGGGGCGGCCGGGGAGCTGTTTTTT
NA,TRBJ1-5,TRBV12-3/TRBV12-4,16,NA,CASSFSVRAVEQPQHF,TGTGCCAGCAGTTTTTCGGTTAGGGCAGTCGAACAGCCCCAGCATTTT
NA,TRBJ2-5,TRBV6-5,12,NA,CASRPPVETQYF,TGTGCCAGCAGACCCCCCGTGGAGACCCAGTACTTC
TRBD1,TRBJ1-2,TRBV25-1,16,NA,CASSPAPGQGNGGYTF,TGTGCCAGCAGCCCAGCCCCGGGACAGGGAAACGGAGGCTACACCTTC
NA,TRBJ1-4,TRBV5-1,14,NA,CASSTRGIGEKLFF,TGCGCCAGCAGCACCCGGGGCATAGGGGAAAAACTGTTTTTT
NA,TRBJ2-5,TRBV2,14,many,CASSEARTEETQYF,TGTGCCAGCAGTGAAGCGCGAACGGAAGAGACCCAGTACTTC
TRBD1,TRBJ1-2,TRBV30,14,few,CAWSVKGALSGYTF,TGTGCCTGGAGTGTAAAGGGGGCGCTTTCTGGCTACACCTTC
TRBD1,TRBJ2-5,TRBV29-1,16,NA,CSVTGTGGARQETQYF,TGCAGCGTTACAGGGACAGGGGGGGCCCGCCAAGAGACCCAGTACTTC